This TCR beta chain is drawn from a study of blood T cell repertoires in COVID-19. Authors' data handling: Counts of nucleated cells, estimated from reference gene primer amplification, were obtained. Profiling relied on immunoSEQ multiplex PCR, and the TCRdb table lists in-frame clones only, not all of them. That table is the source of V, J and clone size, and D and trimming were worked out from the DNA. The sample records about 66,000 clones, over 85% being singletons. Germline V CDR1 and CDR2: SGHDT, YYEEEE. V was pared by 1 base and J by 2 bases, with 14 bases between. The CDR3 covers 16 residues.

The sequencing sample was made of peripheral blood. This TCR was recovered from a man aged 55 to 70 with acute or convalescent COVID-19. This chain joins TRBV5-6 and TRBJ2-3; weak D call: TRBD1 (5 bases). CDR3 bases: TGTGCCAGCAGCTTGTATATGGGGCCCTCCACAGATACGCAGTATTTT. Its protein is CASSLYMGPSTDTQYF.